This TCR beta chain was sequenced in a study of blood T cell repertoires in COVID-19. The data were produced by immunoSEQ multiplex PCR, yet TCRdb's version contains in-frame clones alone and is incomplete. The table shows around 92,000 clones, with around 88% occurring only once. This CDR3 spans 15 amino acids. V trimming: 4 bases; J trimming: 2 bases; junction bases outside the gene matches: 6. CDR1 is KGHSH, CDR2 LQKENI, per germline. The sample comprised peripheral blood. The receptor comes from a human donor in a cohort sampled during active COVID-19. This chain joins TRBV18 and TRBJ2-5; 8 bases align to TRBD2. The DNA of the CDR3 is TGTGCCAGCTCACTACTCAGCGGGGGACAAGAGACCCAGTACTTC. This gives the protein CASSLLSGGQETQYF.